Reported below is one T cell receptor (beta chain). CDR3 length: 13 amino acids. V dropped 0 bases and J dropped 2 bases, with 2 bases sitting between them. Germline assignment: CDR1 MGHRA and CDR2 YSYEKL. If patients had autoimmune disease history or systemic immunosuppression, they were excluded. Clones were read by immunoSEQ multiplex PCR, and TCRdb kept only the in-frame ones, dropping some. Here the sample spans about 50,000 clones, roughly nine tenths being singletons. This sample stems from a study of OX40 agonist ivuxolimab in advanced cancers. This clonotype originated in an adult with an advanced solid tumor such as melanoma, head and neck, liver or kidney cancer. The chain recombines TRBV4-1 with TRBJ1-5; D gene ambiguous. The input for sequencing was CD4+ or CD8+ T cells sorted from blood, taken in a trial of the OX40 agonist ivuxolimab. The CDR3 bases are TGCGCCAGCAGCCAAGATCGCAATCAGCCCCAGCATTTT. It codes for CASSQDRNQPQHF.